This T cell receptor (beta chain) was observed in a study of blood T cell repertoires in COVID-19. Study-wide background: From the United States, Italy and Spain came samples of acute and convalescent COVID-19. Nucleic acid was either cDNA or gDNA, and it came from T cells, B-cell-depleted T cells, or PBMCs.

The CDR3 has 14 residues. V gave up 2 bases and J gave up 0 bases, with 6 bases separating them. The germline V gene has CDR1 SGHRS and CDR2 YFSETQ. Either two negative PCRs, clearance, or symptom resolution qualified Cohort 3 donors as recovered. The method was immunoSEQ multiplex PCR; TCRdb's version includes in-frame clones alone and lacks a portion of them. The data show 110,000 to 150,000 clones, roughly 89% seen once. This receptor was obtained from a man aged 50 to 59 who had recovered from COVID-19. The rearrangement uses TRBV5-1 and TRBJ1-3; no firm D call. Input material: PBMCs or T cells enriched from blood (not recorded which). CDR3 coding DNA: TGCGCCAGCAGCTTAGGAGACTCTGGAAACACCATATATTTT. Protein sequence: CASSLGDSGNTIYF.